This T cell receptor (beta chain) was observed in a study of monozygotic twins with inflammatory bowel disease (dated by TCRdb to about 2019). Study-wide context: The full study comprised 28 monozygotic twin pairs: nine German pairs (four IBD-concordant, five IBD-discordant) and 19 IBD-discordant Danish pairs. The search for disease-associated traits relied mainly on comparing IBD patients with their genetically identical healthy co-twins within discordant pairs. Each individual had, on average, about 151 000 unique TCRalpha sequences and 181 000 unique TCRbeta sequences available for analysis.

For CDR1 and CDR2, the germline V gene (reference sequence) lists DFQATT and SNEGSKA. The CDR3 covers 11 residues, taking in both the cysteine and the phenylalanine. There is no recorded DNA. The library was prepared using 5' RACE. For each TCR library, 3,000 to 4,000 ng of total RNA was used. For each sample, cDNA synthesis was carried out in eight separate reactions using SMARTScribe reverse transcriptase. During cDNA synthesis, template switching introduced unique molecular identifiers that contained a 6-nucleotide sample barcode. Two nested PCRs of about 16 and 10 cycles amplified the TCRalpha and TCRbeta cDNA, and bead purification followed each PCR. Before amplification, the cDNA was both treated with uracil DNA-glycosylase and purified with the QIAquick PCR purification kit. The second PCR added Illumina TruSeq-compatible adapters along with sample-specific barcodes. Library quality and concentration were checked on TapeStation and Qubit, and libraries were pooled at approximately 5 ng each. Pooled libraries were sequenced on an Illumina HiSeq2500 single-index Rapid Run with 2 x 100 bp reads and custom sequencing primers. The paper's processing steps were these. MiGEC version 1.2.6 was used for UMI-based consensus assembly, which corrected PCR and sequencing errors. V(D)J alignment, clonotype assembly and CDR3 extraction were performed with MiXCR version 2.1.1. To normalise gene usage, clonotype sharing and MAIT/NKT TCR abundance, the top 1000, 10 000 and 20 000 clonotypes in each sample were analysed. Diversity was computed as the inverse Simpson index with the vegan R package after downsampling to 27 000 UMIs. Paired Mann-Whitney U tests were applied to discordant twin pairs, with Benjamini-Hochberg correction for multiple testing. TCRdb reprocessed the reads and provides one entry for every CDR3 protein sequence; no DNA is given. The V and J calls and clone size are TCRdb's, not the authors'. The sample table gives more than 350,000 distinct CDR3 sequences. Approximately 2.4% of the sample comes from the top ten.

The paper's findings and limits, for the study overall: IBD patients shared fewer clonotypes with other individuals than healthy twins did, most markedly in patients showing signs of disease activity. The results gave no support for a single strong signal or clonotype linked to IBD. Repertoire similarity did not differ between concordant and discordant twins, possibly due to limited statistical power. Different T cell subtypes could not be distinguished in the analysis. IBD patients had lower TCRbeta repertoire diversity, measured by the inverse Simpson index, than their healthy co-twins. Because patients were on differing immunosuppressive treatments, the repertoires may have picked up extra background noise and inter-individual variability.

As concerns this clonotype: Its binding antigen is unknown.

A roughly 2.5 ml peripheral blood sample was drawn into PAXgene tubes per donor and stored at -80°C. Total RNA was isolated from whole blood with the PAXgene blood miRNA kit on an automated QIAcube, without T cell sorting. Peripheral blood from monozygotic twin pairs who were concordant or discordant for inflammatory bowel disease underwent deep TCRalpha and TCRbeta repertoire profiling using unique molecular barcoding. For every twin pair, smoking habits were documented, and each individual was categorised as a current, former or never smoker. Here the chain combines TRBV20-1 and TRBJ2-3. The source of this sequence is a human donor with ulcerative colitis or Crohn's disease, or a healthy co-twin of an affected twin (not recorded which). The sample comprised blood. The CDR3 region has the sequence CSAPDLHTQYF.